This entry lists 27 T cell receptor beta chains sequenced from one sample in a study of regulatory T cells in long-lasting Graves disease. Time point described: newly diagnosed GD, antithyroid drugs for less than 3 months. RNA extracted from PBMCs served as the sequencing template. For TCR beta, libraries came from iRepertoire HTBI primers and Arm-PCR of CDR3 regions. TCRdb re-derived calls from the multiplex PCR reads in MiXCR, one entry per CDR3 protein. In the table there are hundreds of thousands of distinct CDR3 sequences, roughly 16% of which are singletons. This specimen consisted of peripheral blood mononuclear cells (PBMCs), obtained at new diagnosis, from a patient treated with antithyroid drugs. Receptor source: a female donor with Graves disease.

On this clonotype itself: Given a much more abundant clone one base away, this may be a read error. This chain joins TRBV6-1 and TRBJ2-3; the match to TRBD2 covers 9 bases. From germline, CDR1 is MNHNS and CDR2 SASEGT. V lost 6 bases and J lost 1; bases outside the gene matches: 11. The CDR3 consists of 17 residues. The CDR3 is CASSEGASGMGTDTQYF. CDR3 bases: TGTGCCAGCAGCGAGGGGGCTAGCGGGATGGGCACAGATACGCAGTATTTT.

This chain uses TRBV30 with TRBJ2-1; either TRBD1 or TRBD2 may fit D (5 bases each). The J call is uncertain, as TRBJ2-5 better fits the DNA end. Germline V lookup: CDR1 GTSNPN, CDR2 SVGIG (reference sequence). This CDR3 is 14 amino acids long. CDR3 in amino acids: CAWSGDPSGETQYF. The CDR3 DNA reads TGTGCCTGGAGTGGGGACCCATCAGGGGAGACCCAGTACTTC.

This clonotype has at least ten counts. This CDR3 is CASSDLRGGNSPLHF. The DNA for the CDR3 is TGTGCCAGCAGTGACCTTCGAGGGGGTAATTCACCCCTCCACTTT. J is TRBJ1-6 and V is TRBV6-1, with D possibly being TRBD1 (6 bases). V dropped 3 bases and J dropped 6 bases, with 12 bases sitting between them. The CDR3 has 15 residues. Germline CDR1 and CDR2: MNHNS and SASEGT.

The rearrangement joins TRBV7-2 to TRBJ2-5, with 10 nucleotides matching TRBD2. The V gene's germline CDR1 is SGHTA and CDR2 FQGNSA. The CDR3 extends over 16 amino acids. V dropped 2 bases and J dropped 5; count of bases not matched to a gene: 8. The CDR3 DNA follows: TGTGCCAGCAGCTTACCGAGCGGGAGGGCCGGGGAGACCCAGTACTTC. Translation: CASSLPSGRAGETQYF.

This clonotype was seen ten or more times. The chain links TRBV5-5 to TRBJ2-5; D is possibly TRBD1 (5 bases). The CDR3 runs to 12 residues. V gave up 6 bases and J gave up 5 bases, with 11 bases separating them. Germline V gives CDR1 SGHKS, CDR2 YYEKEE (reference sequence). CDR3 in DNA: TGTGCCAGCAACTCGTGGGGCGAGACCCAGTACTTC. Residues: CASNSWGETQYF.

CDR3 in DNA: TGCGCCAGCAGCCAAGTATTGAATTCACCCCTCCACTTT. It specifies CASSQVLNSPLHF. The rearrangement uses TRBV4-1 and TRBJ1-6, with D unclear. Germline CDR1 reads MGHRA; CDR2 reads YSYEKL. The V and J ends lost 1 base and 7 bases respectively, with 5 bases between them. The CDR3 runs 13 residues.

This clonotype was counted only a few times. This chain joins TRBV7-2 and TRBJ2-5, with 9 nucleotides matching TRBD2. Per the germline V gene, CDR1 is SGHTA and CDR2 is FQGNSA. This CDR3 comprises 16 residues. V dropped 2 bases and J dropped 7; count of bases not matched to a gene: 11. The CDR3 loop reads CASSLRLAGEVGTQYF. The CDR3 DNA follows: TGTGCCAGCAGCTTAAGATTAGCGGGAGAGGTGGGGACCCAGTACTTC.

CDR3 nucleotide sequence: TGCGCCAGCAGCCAAGACAGGGGGCTCAATGAGCAGTTCTTC. It is translated as CASSQDRGLNEQFF. The chain carries TRBV4-1 and TRBJ2-1; 8 bases fit TRBD1. The CDR3 loop spans 14 amino acids. Losses at the gene ends were 0 bases for V and 6 bases for J; bases not matched to a gene: 1. Germline CDR1 reads MGHRA; CDR2 reads YSYEKL.

This clonotype occurred a few times. This chain joins TRBV29-1 and TRBJ1-3, with D perhaps matching TRBD1 (5 bases). CDR3 size: 13 residues. V was clipped by 4 bases and J by 4 bases, with 11 bases between them. Germline values: CDR1 SQVTM, CDR2 ANQGSEA. In DNA, the CDR3 is TGCAGCGTTGCTCGCGGGACGGGAAACACCATATATTTT. Protein product: CSVARGTGNTIYF.

The rearrangement links TRBV6-1 to TRBJ2-1, with D possibly being TRBD1 (6 bases). The assigned J gene may be wrong: the sequence end matches TRBJ2-7 better. The CDR3 sequence is 14 residues long. CDR1 and CDR2 from the germline V gene are MNHNS and SASEGT. The CDR3 protein is CASKSTGMVYEQYF. The CDR3 nucleotides read TGTGCCAGTAAATCGACAGGCATGGTCTACGAGCAGTACTTC.

This clonotype was counted at least ten times. The chain has TRBV11-2 and TRBJ2-1; 7 positions match TRBD2. The CDR3 is 16 amino acids. The V and J ends lost 6 bases and 9 bases, in that order; junction bases with no gene match: 17. The germline V gene encodes CDR1 SGHAT and CDR2 FQNNGV. In DNA, the CDR3 is TGTGCCAGCAGTTCTCTCGTCGGGAGGCAGAGGAGTGAGCAGTTCTTC. It translates to CASSSLVGRQRSEQFF.

The table lists this clonotype with many counts. The chain links TRBV9 to TRBJ2-5; 14 bases agree with TRBD2. J was trimmed by 3 bases and V by 0 bases; bases with no gene match: 1. The CDR3 has 16 residues. In germline, CDR1 is SGDLS, CDR2 YYNGEE. In DNA form, the CDR3 reads TGTGCCAGCAGCGTAGTGGGACTAGCGGGGGAAGAGACCCAGTACTTC. Translated, it gives CASSVVGLAGEETQYF.

This clonotype was recorded many times. The chain combines TRBV3-1 with TRBJ1-1; a possible D gene is TRBD1 (6 bases). This CDR3 is 15 amino acids long. V shed 4 bases and J shed 3 bases, with 15 bases lying between them. Germline lookup yields CDR1 LGHDT and CDR2 YNNKEL (reference sequence). CDR3 nucleotides: TGTGCCAGCAGCCCTCACGACAGGCCCCACACTGAAGCTTTCTTT. Translation gives CASSPHDRPHTEAFF.

The V call is TRBV12-5, the J call TRBJ2-7; no clear D gene. Trimming took off 0 bases at V and 2 bases at J, with 8 bases between the two ends. CDR1 and CDR2 (germline): LGHNT, FRNRAP. The CDR3 has 14 residues. This CDR3 is CASGLVMDAYEQYF. As DNA, the CDR3 is TGTGCTAGTGGTTTGGTAATGGATGCCTACGAGCAGTACTTC. Drawing the rest from reference TRBV12-5 and TRBJ2-7, the complete variable domain is DARVTQTPRHKVTEMGQEVTMRCQPILGHNTVFWYRQTMMQGLELLAYFRNRAPLDDSGMPKDRFSAEMPDATLATLKIQPSEPRDSAVYFCASGLVMDAYEQYFGPGTRLTVT.

There are many counts of this clonotype. J is TRBJ2-7 and V is TRBV5-1; TRBD2 matches at 7 bases. Per the germline V gene, CDR1 is SGHRS and CDR2 is YFSETQ. V gave up 4 bases and J gave up 2 bases; unmatched junction bases: 6. The CDR3 is 14 residues long. The CDR3 here is CASSGDGTTYEQYF. CDR3 DNA: TGCGCCAGCAGCGGCGACGGGACTACCTACGAGCAGTACTTC. Full variable domain (rest looked up from reference TRBV5-1 and TRBJ2-7): KAGVTQTPRYLIKTRGQQVTLSCSPISGHRSVSWYQQTPGQGLQFLFEYFSETQRNKGNFPGRFSGRQFSNSRSEMNVSTLELGDSALYLCASSGDGTTYEQYFGPGTRLTVT.

The rearrangement joins TRBV7-6 to TRBJ2-1, with a weak D call TRBD2 (6 bases). The germline gives CDR1 SGHVS, CDR2 FNYEAQ. Trimming stripped 5 bases from V and 7 bases from J, with 18 bases between. The CDR3 is made up of 15 amino acids. The DNA for the CDR3 is TGTGCCAGCAGCACAACCGGGACTCACATAAATGAGCAGTTCTTC. Translated: CASSTTGTHINEQFF.

This clonotype was picked up many times. The gene calls are TRBV12-3 or TRBV12-4 and TRBJ2-7; TRBD2 might be the D (7 bases). The CDR3 runs 14 residues. With 8 bases removed from V and 7 bases from J, the gap between germline ends came to 21 bases. CDR3 nucleotide sequence: TGTGCCAGCCGCTCGGGAGGCAGGGGAGGGGAGCAGTACTTC. It encodes CASRSGGRGGEQYF.

Details on this clonotype: The junction and the germline gene differ at one end; a read error may be behind it. The chain links TRBV7-3 to TRBJ2-2, with 8 positions matching TRBD2. The CDR3 sequence is 13 residues long. The germline CDR1 and CDR2 sequences are SGHTA and FQGTGA. The DNA of the CDR3 is TGCGCCAGCAGCGAGACTAGCGCCGGGGAGCTGTTTTTT. It encodes CASSETSAGELFF.

There are many counts of this clonotype. V usage is TRBV7-9 and J usage is TRBJ2-7, with TRBD2 matching over 9 bases. Per germline, CDR1 SEHNR and CDR2 FQNEAQ (reference sequence). Trimming removed 1 base from V and 7 bases from J; junction bases left unmatched: 5. The CDR3 is 14 amino acids. The CDR3 region is CASSLGLAAGEQYF. The CDR3 nucleotides read TGTGCCAGCAGCTTAGGACTAGCGGCGGGGGAGCAGTACTTC.

This clonotype appeared many times. The J gene is TRBJ2-5, the V gene TRBV2; 8 positions agree with TRBD2. CDR1 SNHLY and CDR2 FYNNEI come from the germline V gene. This CDR3 contains 14 residues. Trimming at V came to 8 bases and at J to 1 base, leaving 6 bases not matched to a gene. In DNA form, the CDR3 reads TGTGCCAGCCTGAGCGGGGGCTCCCAAGAGACCCAGTACTTC. As protein: CASLSGGSQETQYF.

This clonotype was counted many times. The chain joins TRBV28 to TRBJ1-1, with TRBD1 identical over 9 bases. Germline V gene data show CDR1 as MDHEN and CDR2 as SYDVKM. V lost 0 bases to trimming and J lost 2 bases; unmatched junction nucleotides: 1. The CDR3 is made up of 15 amino acids. CDR3 protein: CASSLWGQGNTEAFF. The CDR3 DNA reads as TGTGCCAGCAGTTTATGGGGACAGGGTAACACTGAAGCTTTCTTT.

This clonotype was seen repeatedly, ten times or more. The rearrangement joins TRBV5-6 to TRBJ2-5, with TRBD1 matching 9 bases. The CDR3 is made up of 16 amino acids. The V gene's germline CDR1 is SGHDT and CDR2 YYEEEE. The V and J ends lost 0 bases and 5 bases, in that order; junction bases with no gene match: 8. The CDR3 DNA reads TGTGCCAGCAGCTTGGCAGTGACAGGGGGTTGGGAGACCCAGTACTTC. Protein product: CASSLAVTGGWETQYF.

This clonotype was observed many times. The rearrangement uses TRBV5-1 and TRBJ1-5; no clear D. V lost 4 bases to trimming and J lost 4 bases, with 9 bases between them. This CDR3 is 13 amino acids long. CDR1 and CDR2 (germline): SGHRS, YFSETQ. In DNA, the CDR3 is TGCGCCAGCAGCGTAGGAGCGAATCAGCCCCAGCATTTT. It is translated as CASSVGANQPQHF.

This clonotype showed up many times. The chain has TRBV6-2 or TRBV6-3 and TRBJ2-1; 9 bases line up with TRBD1. The germline gives CDR1 MNHEY, CDR2 SVGEGT. V trimming: 4 bases; J trimming: 7 bases; junction bases outside the gene matches: 14. This CDR3 contains 17 residues. The CDR3 sequence is CASSWDRASGAGNEQFF. The CDR3 nucleotides read TGTGCCAGCAGTTGGGACAGGGCTAGCGGAGCCGGGAATGAGCAGTTCTTC.

This clonotype was seen at least ten times. CDR3 bases: TGTGCCACCAGTGATTGGAGGACACCTGGCACAGATACGCAGTATTTT. This encodes CATSDWRTPGTDTQYF. The chain couples TRBV24-1 to TRBJ2-3, with D perhaps assigned TRBD1 or TRBD2 (5 bases each). Germline values: CDR1 KGHDR, CDR2 SFDVKD. This CDR3 is built from 16 residues. V shed 2 bases and J shed 1 base, with 12 bases lying between them.

This clonotype was counted ten times or more. The rearrangement links TRBV27 to TRBJ2-5, with D perhaps matching TRBD2 (5 bases). The CDR3 is 14 amino acids. V was shortened by 8 bases and J by 1 base, with 14 bases between the two germline ends. CDR1 is MNHEY and CDR2 is SMNVEV in the germline V gene (reference sequence). This chain's CDR3 is CASYSSSRQETQYF. The CDR3 nucleotides read TGTGCCAGCTACAGCTCTAGCCGCCAAGAGACCCAGTACTTC.

This clonotype was recorded many times. V gene TRBV19 combines with J gene TRBJ1-2; 9 bases are shared with TRBD1. The junction had 8 bases not matched to a gene; V was cut back by 6 bases and J by 6 bases. From germline, CDR1 is LNHDA and CDR2 SQIVND (reference sequence). This CDR3 has 14 amino acids. The CDR3 DNA follows: TGTGCCAGTAGGCCCCGACAGGGGGTTAATGGCTACACCTTC. The encoded protein is CASRPRQGVNGYTF.